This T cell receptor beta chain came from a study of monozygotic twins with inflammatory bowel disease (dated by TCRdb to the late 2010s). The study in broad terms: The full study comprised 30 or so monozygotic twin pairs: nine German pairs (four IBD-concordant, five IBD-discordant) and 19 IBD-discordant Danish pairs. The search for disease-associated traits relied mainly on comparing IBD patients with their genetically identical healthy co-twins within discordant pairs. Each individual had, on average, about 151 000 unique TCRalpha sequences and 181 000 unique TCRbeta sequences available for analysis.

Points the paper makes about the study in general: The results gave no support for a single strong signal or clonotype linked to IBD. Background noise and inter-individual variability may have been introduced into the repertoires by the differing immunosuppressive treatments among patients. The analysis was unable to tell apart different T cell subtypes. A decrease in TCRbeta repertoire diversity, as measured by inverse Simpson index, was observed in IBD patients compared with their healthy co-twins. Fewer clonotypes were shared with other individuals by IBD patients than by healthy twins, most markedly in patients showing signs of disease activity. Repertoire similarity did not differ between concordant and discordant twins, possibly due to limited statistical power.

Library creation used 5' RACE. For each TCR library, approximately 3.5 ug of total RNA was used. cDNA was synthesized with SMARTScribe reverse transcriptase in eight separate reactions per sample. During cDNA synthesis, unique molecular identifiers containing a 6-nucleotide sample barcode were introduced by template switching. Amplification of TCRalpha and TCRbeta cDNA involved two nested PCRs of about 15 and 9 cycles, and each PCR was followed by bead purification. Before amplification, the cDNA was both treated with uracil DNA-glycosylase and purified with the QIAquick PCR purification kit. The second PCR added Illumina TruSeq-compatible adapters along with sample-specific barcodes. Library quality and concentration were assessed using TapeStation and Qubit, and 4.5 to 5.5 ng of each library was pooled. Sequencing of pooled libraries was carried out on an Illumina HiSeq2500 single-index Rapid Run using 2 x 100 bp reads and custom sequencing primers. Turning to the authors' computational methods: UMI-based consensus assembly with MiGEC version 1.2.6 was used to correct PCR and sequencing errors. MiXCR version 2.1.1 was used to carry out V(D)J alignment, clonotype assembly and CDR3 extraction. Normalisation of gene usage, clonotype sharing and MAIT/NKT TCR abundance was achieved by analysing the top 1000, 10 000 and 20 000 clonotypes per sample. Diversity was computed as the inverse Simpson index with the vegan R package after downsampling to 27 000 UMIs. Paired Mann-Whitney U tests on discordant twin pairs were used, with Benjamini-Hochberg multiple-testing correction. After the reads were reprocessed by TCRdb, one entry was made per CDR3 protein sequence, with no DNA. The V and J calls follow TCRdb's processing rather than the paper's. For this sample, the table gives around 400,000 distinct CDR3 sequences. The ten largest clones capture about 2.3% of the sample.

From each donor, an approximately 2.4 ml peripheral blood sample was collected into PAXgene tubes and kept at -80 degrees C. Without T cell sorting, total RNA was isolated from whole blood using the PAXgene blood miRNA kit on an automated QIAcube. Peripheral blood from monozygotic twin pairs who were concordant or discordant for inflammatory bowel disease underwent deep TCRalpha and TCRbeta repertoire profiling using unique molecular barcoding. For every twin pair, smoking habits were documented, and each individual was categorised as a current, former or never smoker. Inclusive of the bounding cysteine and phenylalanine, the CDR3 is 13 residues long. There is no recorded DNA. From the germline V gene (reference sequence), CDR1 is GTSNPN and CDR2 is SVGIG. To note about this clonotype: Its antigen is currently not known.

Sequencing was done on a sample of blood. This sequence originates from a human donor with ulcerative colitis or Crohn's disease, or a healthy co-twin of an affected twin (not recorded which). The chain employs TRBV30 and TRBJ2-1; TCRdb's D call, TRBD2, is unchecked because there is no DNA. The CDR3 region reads CAWSMTSPNEQFF.